This T cell receptor (beta chain) originates from a study of CD8 T cells in Susac syndrome. Reverse transcription used about 0.45 to 1 ug RNA and random hexamers. An immunoSEQ multiplex PCR generated amplified TCR beta CDR3 products spanning 54 Vbeta and 13 Jbeta. TCRdb re-derived calls from the immunoSEQ multiplex PCR reads in MiXCR, one entry per CDR3 protein. The sample holds 71,000 or so distinct CDR3 sequences, around 93% seen once. V lost 4 bases to trimming and J lost 0 bases; unmatched junction nucleotides: 7. The CDR3 is made up of 15 amino acids. In germline, CDR1 is SGDLS, CDR2 YYNGEE. Study conclusions and caveats: The study acknowledged a relatively small number of individuals in its TCR sequencing and HLA analysis.

The patients with Susac syndrome satisfied recently defined diagnostic criteria for either definite or probable disease. As concerns this clonotype: Its specificity is not known.

This clonotype was sampled from a human donor with Susac syndrome. Sequences were obtained from CD4+ T cells from PBMCs. The genes are TRBV9 and TRBJ2-7; 7 nucleotides line up with TRBD1. CDR3 in DNA: TGTGCCAGCAGCTCACGGACAGGTAACTCCTACGAGCAGTACTTC. This codes for CASSSRTGNSYEQYF.